This T cell receptor (beta chain) was identified during a study of T cell responses to AZD1222 COVID-19 vaccine. In the study overall: Pooled samples include second doses given at about 4 or 12 weeks. Whole-study results and caveats: Sampling that yielded the repertoires occurred only after the peak T cell response.

TCRdb's copy holds only in-frame clones and misses some; the assay was immunoSEQ multiplex PCR. The sample holds 250,000 or so clones, more than 80% seen once. A remark on this clone: Antigen specificity is unknown.

Germline V gene data show CDR1 as MNHEY and CDR2 as SVGEGT. V shed 2 bases and J shed 4 bases, with 7 bases lying between them. This CDR3 has 13 amino acids. This sequence joins TRBV6-2 or TRBV6-3 and TRBJ2-3, with unresolved D. The input for sequencing was peripheral blood, taken on day 0 of AZD1222 vaccination. The sequence came from an adult in good health. In DNA form, the CDR3 reads TGTGCCAGCAGTTACGGTCTGGCAGATACGCAGTATTTT. Its translation is CASSYGLADTQYF.